The 17 T cell receptor beta chains below all came from one sample that was sequenced in a study of T cells in Graves' hyperthyroidism and ophthalmopathy. RNA transcripts gave rise to amplified TCR beta CDR3 regions. Using the HTBI primer set, a first-round RT-PCR was run on the TCR CDR3. MiXCR, run by TCRdb on the multiplex PCR reads, gives a single entry per CDR3 protein. Here the sample spans fewer than 450,000 distinct CDR3 sequences, more than 13% being singletons. The material sequenced was blood. Every receptor here comes from a man between 45 and 60 years old with Graves' ophthalmopathy.

This clonotype occurred a few times. V and J are TRBV24-1 and TRBJ1-1; D is unresolved. The germline V gene has CDR1 KGHDR and CDR2 SFDVKD. The length of the CDR3 is 13 residues. Trimming pared 2 bases from V and 3 bases from J, leaving 6 bases between. The CDR3 here is CATSDSLDTEAFF. The DNA of the CDR3 is TGTGCCACCAGTGATTCCCTAGACACTGAAGCTTTCTTT.

This clonotype came up many times. V is TRBV2 and J is TRBJ2-3, with D perhaps TRBD1 or TRBD2 (5 bases each). Trimming removed 6 bases from V and 2 bases from J, with 15 bases in between. The germline V gene encodes CDR1 SNHLY and CDR2 FYNNEI. The CDR3 sequence is 15 residues long. The CDR3 DNA reads as TGTGCCAGCAGGAAATTAGGGACCAACACAGATACGCAGTATTTT. Protein: CASRKLGTNTDTQYF.

The table lists this clonotype with many counts. The gene calls are TRBV4-1 and TRBJ2-3; TRBD1 matches at 9 bases. This CDR3 spans 17 amino acids. Germline CDR1 reads MGHRA; CDR2 reads YSYEKL. V lost 1 base to trimming and J lost 2 bases; unmatched junction nucleotides: 7. The CDR3, as DNA: TGCGCCAGCAGCCAAGCTGGGACAGGGTCAACCACAGATACGCAGTATTTT. Its protein product is CASSQAGTGSTTDTQYF.

In this sample, this clonotype turned up a few times. The chain recombines TRBV11-2 with TRBJ2-1, with 8 bases fitting TRBD2. This CDR3 has 14 amino acids. J lost 7 bases, V lost 5 bases, and 7 bases had no gene match. Germline assignment: CDR1 SGHAT and CDR2 FQNNGV. The CDR3 here is CASSRSGTWNEQFF. CDR3 DNA: TGTGCCAGCAGCCGTAGCGGGACCTGGAATGAGCAGTTCTTC.

The sample holds many counts of this clonotype. V is TRBV12-5 and J is TRBJ2-1, with TRBD1 as a possible D gene (6 bases). The CDR3 contains 15 residues. V lost 1 base, J lost 5 bases, and 12 bases lay in between. The germline gives CDR1 LGHNT, CDR2 FRNRAP. The CDR3 here is CASGLAPGQNNEQFF. DNA for the CDR3: TGTGCTAGTGGTTTGGCGCCAGGACAGAACAATGAGCAGTTCTTC.

At least ten counts were recorded for this clonotype. The chain carries TRBV20-1 and TRBJ2-1; 8 nucleotides line up with TRBD2. Per the germline V gene, CDR1 is DFQATT and CDR2 is SNEGSKA (reference sequence). With V trimmed by 6 bases and J by 6 bases, 7 bases remained unmatched. This CDR3 spans 13 amino acids. This CDR3 reads CSASTSGPNEQFF. The CDR3 DNA reads as TGCAGTGCCAGTACTAGCGGACCCAATGAGCAGTTCTTC.

This clonotype was picked up many times. This chain links TRBV2 with TRBJ2-2; perhaps TRBD1 as D (6 bases). Germline V gene sequence: CDR1 SNHLY, CDR2 FYNNEI. The V end was cut by 3 bases, the J end by 2 bases, with 10 bases between. The CDR3 has 15 amino acids. The CDR3 sequence: CASSDVQGNTGELFF. CDR3 DNA: TGTGCCAGCAGTGATGTACAGGGAAACACCGGGGAGCTGTTTTTT.

The chain has TRBV20-1 and TRBJ2-7; 8 nucleotides align to TRBD2. The CDR3 runs to 14 residues. The V and J ends lost 5 bases and 4 bases, in that order; junction bases with no gene match: 10. Germline V CDR1 and CDR2: DFQATT, SNEGSKA (reference sequence). The CDR3 region is CSALTGGRNYEQYF. In DNA form, the CDR3 reads TGCAGTGCTCTCACCGGCGGGAGGAATTACGAGCAGTACTTC.

This clonotype was seen a handful of times. The CDR3 DNA reads TGTGCCAGCACTCGAACTGGGGGGCAGGGCTATGGCTACACCTTC. As protein: CASTRTGGQGYGYTF. V is TRBV7-8 and J is TRBJ1-2, with TRBD1 as a possible D gene (6 bases). CDR1 SGHVS and CDR2 FQNEAQ come from the germline V gene. CDR3 size: 15 residues. Deletions cut 7 bases from V and 4 bases from J, with 19 bases between.

This clonotype was picked up a small number of times. The chain employs TRBV10-2 and TRBJ2-5; TRBD1 agrees at 9 bases. J lost 4 bases, V lost 6 bases, and 12 bases had no gene match. The CDR3 consists of 16 residues. The germline V gene has CDR1 WSHSY and CDR2 SAAADI. DNA for the CDR3: TGCGCCAGCAGGCACGGGACAGGGCTTGGAGGAGAGACCCAGTACTTC. This encodes CASRHGTGLGGETQYF.

The J gene is TRBJ1-2, the V gene TRBV20-1; 12 bases agree with TRBD1. Trimming at V came to 3 bases and at J to 4 bases, leaving 6 bases not matched to a gene. CDR1 and CDR2 from the germline V gene are DFQATT and SNEGSKA (reference sequence). The CDR3 has 15 residues. The CDR3 reads CSARRPGQGAYGYTF. DNA for the CDR3: TGCAGTGCTAGGCGCCCGGGACAGGGGGCCTATGGCTACACCTTC.

This clonotype was recorded many times. The chain links TRBV5-1 to TRBJ1-4; 7 bases agree with TRBD1. Germline CDR1 and CDR2: SGHRS and YFSETQ. This CDR3 spans 15 amino acids. With 0 bases clipped from V and 6 bases from J, the junction kept 5 bases outside the gene matches. CDR3 region: CASSLGSGGYEKLFF. The CDR3 coding sequence is TGCGCCAGCAGCTTGGGTTCAGGGGGGTATGAAAAACTGTTTTTT.

This clonotype occurred many times. The V gene is TRBV28, the J gene TRBJ2-2; D is unclear. V was pared by 6 bases and J by 7 bases, with 15 bases between. Germline loops: CDR1 MDHEN, CDR2 SYDVKM. The CDR3 loop spans 14 amino acids. The CDR3 DNA reads TGTGCCAGCAGCCAAGCGCCGTTTGGCGGGGAGCTGTTTTTT. Translation: CASSQAPFGGELFF.

This clonotype was picked up many times. V gene TRBV12-3 or TRBV12-4 combines with J gene TRBJ2-3, with D unresolved. The germline V and J ends were trimmed by 3 bases and 6 bases, with 13 bases remaining between them. The CDR3 consists of 14 residues. This CDR3 reads CASSFDAQSDTQYF. CDR3 DNA: TGTGCCAGCAGTTTTGATGCCCAGTCGGATACGCAGTATTTT.

Of note for this clonotype: This may be a read error: a much more frequent sequence differs by one nucleotide. This chain uses TRBV6-1 with TRBJ1-2; D not resolved. Germline V gives CDR1 MNHNS, CDR2 SASEGT. The CDR3 is 14 residues long. The CDR3 sequence: CATSPVQNFYGHTF. In nucleotides, the CDR3 is TGTGCCACCTCGCCGGTACAGAACTTCTATGGCCACACCTTC.

The CDR3, as DNA: TGTGCCAGTAGTTTTGCTCCCGGCCACATTGAAGCTTTCTTT. Translating gives CASSFAPGHIEAFF. The chain couples TRBV19 to TRBJ1-1; the D is unclear. The CDR3 runs to 14 residues. Germline V gene lookup returns CDR1 LNHDA and CDR2 SQIVND (reference sequence). V gave up 5 bases and J gave up 7 bases, with 17 bases separating them.

This rearrangement joins TRBV12-3 or TRBV12-4 to TRBJ2-3; D might be TRBD2 (6 bases). The CDR3 loop spans 14 amino acids. V was cut by 6 bases and J by 0 bases, with 10 bases left in between. This chain's CDR3 is CASSFGTSTDTQYF. Here the CDR3 DNA reads TGTGCCAGCAGCTTTGGGACTAGCACAGATACGCAGTATTTT.